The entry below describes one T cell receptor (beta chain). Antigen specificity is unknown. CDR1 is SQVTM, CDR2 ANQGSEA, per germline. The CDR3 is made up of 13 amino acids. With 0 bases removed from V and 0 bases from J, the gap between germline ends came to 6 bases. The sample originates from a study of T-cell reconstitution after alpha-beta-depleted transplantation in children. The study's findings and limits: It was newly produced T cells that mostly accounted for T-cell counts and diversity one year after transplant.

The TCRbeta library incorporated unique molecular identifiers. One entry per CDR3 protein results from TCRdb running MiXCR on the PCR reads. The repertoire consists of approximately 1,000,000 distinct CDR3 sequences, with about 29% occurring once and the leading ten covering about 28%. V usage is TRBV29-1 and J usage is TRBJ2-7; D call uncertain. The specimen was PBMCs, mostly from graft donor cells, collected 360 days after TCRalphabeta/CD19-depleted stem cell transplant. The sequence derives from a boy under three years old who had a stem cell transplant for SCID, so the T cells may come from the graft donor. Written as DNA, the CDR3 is TGCAGCGTTGAAGACGGCGGCTCCTACGAGCAGTACTTC. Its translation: CSVEDGGSYEQYF.